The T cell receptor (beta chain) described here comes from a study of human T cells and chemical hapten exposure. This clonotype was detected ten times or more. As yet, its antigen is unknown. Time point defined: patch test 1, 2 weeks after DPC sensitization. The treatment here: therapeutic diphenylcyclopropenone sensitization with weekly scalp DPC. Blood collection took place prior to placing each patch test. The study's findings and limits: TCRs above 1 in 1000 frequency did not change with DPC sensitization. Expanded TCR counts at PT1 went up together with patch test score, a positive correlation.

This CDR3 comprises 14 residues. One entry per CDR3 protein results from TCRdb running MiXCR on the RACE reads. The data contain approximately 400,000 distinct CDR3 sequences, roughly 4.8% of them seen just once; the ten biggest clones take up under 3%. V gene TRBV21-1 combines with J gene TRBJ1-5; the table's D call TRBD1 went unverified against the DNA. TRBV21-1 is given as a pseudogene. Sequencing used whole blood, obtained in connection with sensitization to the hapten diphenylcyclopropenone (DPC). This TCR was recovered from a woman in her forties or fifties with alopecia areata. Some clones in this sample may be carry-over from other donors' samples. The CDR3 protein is CARNRDSSNQPQHF. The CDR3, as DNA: TGTGCCAGGAACCGGGACAGCAGCAATCAGCCCCAGCATTTT.